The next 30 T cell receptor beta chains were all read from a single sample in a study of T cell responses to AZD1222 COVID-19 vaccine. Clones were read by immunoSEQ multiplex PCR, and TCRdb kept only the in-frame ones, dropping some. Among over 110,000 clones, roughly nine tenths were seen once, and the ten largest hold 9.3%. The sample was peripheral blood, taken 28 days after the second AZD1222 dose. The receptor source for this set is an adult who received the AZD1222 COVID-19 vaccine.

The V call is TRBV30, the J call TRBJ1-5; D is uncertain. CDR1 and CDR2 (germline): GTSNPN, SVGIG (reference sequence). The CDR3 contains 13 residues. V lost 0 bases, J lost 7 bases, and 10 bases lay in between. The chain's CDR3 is CAWSVMVGQPQHF. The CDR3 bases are TGTGCCTGGAGTGTGATGGTGGGCCAGCCCCAGCATTTT.

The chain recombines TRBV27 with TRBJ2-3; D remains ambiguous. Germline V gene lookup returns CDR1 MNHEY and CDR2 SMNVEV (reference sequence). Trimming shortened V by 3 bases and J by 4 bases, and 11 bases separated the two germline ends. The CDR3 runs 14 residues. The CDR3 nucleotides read TGTGCCAGCAGTTTGAGGCCGGTGGCAGATACGCAGTATTTT. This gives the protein CASSLRPVADTQYF.

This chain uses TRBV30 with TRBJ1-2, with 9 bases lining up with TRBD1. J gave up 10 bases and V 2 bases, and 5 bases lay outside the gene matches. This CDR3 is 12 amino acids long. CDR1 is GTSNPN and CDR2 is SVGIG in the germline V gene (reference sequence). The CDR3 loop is CAWSPQGAIYTF. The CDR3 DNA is TGTGCCTGGAGTCCACAGGGGGCAATCTACACCTTC.

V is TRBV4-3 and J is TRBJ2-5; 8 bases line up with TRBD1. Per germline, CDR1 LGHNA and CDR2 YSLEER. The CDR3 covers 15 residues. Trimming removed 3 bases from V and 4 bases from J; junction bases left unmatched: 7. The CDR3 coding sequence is TGCGCCAGCAGCCACTCAGGGGGCGAGGGAGAGACCCAGTACTTC. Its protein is CASSHSGGEGETQYF.

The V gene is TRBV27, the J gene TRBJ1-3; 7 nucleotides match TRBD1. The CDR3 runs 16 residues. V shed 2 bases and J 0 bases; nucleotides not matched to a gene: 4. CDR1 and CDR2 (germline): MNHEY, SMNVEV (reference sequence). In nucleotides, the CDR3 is TGTGCCAGCAGTTTAGGACAGGCCGGCTCTGGAAACACCATATATTTT. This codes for CASSLGQAGSGNTIYF.

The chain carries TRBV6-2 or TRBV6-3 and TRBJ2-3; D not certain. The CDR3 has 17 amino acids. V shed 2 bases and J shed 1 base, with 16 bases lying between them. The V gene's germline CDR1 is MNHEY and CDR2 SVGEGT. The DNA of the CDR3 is TGTGCCAGCAGTTACGAGTTACGACTTCTCGGCACAGATACGCAGTATTTT. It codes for CASSYELRLLGTDTQYF.

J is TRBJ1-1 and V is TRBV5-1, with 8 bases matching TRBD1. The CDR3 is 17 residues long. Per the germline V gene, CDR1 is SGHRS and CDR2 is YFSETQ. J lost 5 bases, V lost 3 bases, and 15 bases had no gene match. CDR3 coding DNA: TGCGCCAGCAGCTCTGGGGATCGACAGGGGCTGAGAACTGAAGCTTTCTTT. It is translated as CASSSGDRQGLRTEAFF.

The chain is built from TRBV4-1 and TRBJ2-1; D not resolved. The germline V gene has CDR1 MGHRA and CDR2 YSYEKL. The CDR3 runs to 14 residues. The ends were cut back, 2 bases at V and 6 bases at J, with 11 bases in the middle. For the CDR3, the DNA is TGCGCCAGCAGCCAACCCGCAAGGTCCAATGAGCAGTTCTTC. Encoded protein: CASSQPARSNEQFF.

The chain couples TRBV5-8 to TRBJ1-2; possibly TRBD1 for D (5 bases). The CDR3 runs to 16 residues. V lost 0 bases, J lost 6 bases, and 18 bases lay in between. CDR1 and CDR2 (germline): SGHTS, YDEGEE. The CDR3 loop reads CASSLAWGTRRDGYTF. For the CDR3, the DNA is TGTGCCAGCAGCTTGGCCTGGGGGACCCGGAGGGATGGCTACACCTTC. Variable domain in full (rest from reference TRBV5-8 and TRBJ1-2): EAGVTQSPTHLIKTRGQQATLRCSPISGHTSVYWYQQALGLGLQFLLWYDEGEERNRGNFPPRFSGRQFPNYSSELNVNALELEDSALYLCASSLAWGTRRDGYTFGSGTRLTVV.

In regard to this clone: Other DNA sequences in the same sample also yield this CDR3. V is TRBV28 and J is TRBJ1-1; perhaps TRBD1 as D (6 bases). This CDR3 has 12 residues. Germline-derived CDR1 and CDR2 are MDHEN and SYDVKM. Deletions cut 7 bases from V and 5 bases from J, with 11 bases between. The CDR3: CASTLGGTEAFF. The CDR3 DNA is TGTGCCAGCACCTTAGGGGGGACTGAAGCTTTCTTT.

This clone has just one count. The CDR3 region is CASSLADGNTEAFF. CDR3 DNA: TGTGCCAGCAGCTTGGCTGATGGGAACACTGAAGCTTTCTTT. This chain connects TRBV5-6 to TRBJ1-1; no reliable D call. The germline V and J ends were trimmed by 0 bases and 1 base, with 7 bases remaining between them. CDR1 is SGHDT and CDR2 is YYEEEE in the germline V gene. CDR3 length equals 14 residues.

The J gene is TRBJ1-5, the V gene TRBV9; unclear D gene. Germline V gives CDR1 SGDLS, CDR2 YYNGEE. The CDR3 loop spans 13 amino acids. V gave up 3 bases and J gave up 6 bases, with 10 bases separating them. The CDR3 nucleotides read TGTGCCAGCAGCGCCAACGAAATTCAGCCCCAGCATTTT. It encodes CASSANEIQPQHF.

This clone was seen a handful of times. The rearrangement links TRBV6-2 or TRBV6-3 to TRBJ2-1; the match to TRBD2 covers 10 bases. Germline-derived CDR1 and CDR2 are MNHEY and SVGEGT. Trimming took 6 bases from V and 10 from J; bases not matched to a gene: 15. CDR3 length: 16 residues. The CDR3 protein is CASSPRGSGGPKEQFF. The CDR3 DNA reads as TGTGCCAGCAGCCCCCGGGGTAGCGGGGGGCCTAAGGAGCAGTTCTTC.

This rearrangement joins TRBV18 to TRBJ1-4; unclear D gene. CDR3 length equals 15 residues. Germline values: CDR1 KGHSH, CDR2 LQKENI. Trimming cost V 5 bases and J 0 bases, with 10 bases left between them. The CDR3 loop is CASSSSGATNEKLFF. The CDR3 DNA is TGTGCCAGCTCATCCTCAGGAGCAACTAATGAAAAACTGTTTTTT.

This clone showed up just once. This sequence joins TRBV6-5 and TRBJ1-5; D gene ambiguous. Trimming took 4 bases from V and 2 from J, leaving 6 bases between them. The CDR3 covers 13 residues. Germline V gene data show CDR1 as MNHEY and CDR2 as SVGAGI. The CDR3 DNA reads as TGTGCCAGCAGTTCTGGGGGCAATCAGCCCCAGCATTTT. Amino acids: CASSSGGNQPQHF.

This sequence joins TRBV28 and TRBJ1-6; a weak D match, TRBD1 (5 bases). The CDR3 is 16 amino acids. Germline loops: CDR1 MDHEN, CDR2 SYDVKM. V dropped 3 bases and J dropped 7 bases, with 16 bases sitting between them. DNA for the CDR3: TGTGCCAGCAGTTTTCTTGCCGGTGGGACCAATTCACCCCTCCACTTT. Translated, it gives CASSFLAGGTNSPLHF.

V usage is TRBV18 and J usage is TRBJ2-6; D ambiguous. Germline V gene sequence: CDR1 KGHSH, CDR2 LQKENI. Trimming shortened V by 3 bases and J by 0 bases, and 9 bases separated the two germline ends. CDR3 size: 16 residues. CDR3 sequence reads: CASSPRAPSGANVLTF. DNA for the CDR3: TGTGCCAGCTCACCTAGGGCCCCCTCTGGGGCCAACGTCCTGACTTTC.

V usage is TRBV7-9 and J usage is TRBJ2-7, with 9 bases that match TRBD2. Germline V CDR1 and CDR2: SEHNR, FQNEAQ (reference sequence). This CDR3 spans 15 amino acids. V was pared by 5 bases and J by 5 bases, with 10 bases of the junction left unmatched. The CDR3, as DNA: TGTGCCAGCAGCCCAGGGCTAGCGGGATCGAACGAGCAGTACTTC. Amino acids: CASSPGLAGSNEQYF. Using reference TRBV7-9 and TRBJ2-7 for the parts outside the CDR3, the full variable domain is DTGVSQNPRHKITKRGQNVTFRCDPISEHNRLYWYRQTLGQGPEFLTYFQNEAQLEKSRLLSDRFSAERPKGSFSTLEIQRTEQGDSAMYLCASSPGLAGSNEQYFGPGTRLTVT.

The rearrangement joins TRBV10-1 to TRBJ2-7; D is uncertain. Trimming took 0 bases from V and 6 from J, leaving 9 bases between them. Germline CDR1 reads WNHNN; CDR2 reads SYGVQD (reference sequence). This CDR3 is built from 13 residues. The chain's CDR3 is CASSESGSLEQYF. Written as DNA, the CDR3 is TGCGCCAGCAGTGAGTCCGGCTCTCTCGAGCAGTACTTC.

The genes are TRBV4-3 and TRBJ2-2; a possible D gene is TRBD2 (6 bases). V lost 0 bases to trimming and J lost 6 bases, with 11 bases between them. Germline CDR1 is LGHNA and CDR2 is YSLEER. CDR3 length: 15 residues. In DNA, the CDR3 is TGCGCCAGCAGCCAAGATCCGGGAGCGCCCGGGGAGCTGTTTTTT. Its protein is CASSQDPGAPGELFF.

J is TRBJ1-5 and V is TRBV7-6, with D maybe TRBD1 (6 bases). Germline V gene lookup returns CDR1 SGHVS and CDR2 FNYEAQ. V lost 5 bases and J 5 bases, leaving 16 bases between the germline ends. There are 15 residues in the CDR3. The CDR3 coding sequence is TGTGCCAGCAGCCTAGGTCCAGGGGCTTATCAGCCCCAGCATTTT. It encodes CASSLGPGAYQPQHF.

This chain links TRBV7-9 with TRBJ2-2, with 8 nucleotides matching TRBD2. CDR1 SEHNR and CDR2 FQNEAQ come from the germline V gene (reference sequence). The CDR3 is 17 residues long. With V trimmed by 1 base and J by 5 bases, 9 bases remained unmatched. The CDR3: CASSLVAGGPGTGELFF. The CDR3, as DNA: TGTGCCAGCAGCTTAGTGGCGGGAGGACCAGGGACCGGGGAGCTGTTTTTT. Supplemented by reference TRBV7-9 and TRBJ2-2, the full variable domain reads DTGVSQNPRHKITKRGQNVTFRCDPISEHNRLYWYRQTLGQGPEFLTYFQNEAQLEKSRLLSDRFSAERPKGSFSTLEIQRTEQGDSAMYLCASSLVAGGPGTGELFFGEGSRLTVL.

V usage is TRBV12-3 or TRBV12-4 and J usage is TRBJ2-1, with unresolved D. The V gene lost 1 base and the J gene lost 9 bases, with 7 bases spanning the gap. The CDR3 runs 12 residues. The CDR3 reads CASSLGGFEQFF. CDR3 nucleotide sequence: TGTGCCAGCAGTTTAGGGGGATTTGAGCAGTTCTTC.

The CDR3 reads CAWSVRAEDYTF. The CDR3 region has the DNA TGTGCCTGGAGTGTTAGGGCCGAGGACTACACCTTC. The rearrangement uses TRBV30 and TRBJ1-2; D gene ambiguous. With 0 bases removed from V and 10 bases from J, the gap between germline ends came to 12 bases. Germline CDR1 and CDR2: GTSNPN and SVGIG (reference sequence). The CDR3 has 12 amino acids. Full variable domain (outside the CDR3, taken from reference TRBV30 and TRBJ1-2): SQTIHQWPATLVQPVGSPLSLECTVEGTSNPNLYWYRQAAGRGLQLLFYSVGIGQISSEVPQNLSASRPQDRQFILSSKKLLLSDSGFYLCAWSVRAEDYTFGSGTRLTVV.

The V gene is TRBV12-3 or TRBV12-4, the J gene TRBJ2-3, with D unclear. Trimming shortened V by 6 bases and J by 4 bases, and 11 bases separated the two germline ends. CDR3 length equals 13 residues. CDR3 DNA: TGTGCCAGCAGCAAGCTGGACCCAGATACGCAGTATTTT. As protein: CASSKLDPDTQYF.

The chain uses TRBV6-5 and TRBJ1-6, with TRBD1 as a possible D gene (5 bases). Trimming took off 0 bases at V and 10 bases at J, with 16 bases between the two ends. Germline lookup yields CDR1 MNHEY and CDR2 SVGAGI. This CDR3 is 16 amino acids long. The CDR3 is CASSYSTGGTRSPLHF. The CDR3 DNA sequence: TGTGCCAGCAGTTACTCGACGGGTGGGACGAGATCACCCCTCCACTTT.

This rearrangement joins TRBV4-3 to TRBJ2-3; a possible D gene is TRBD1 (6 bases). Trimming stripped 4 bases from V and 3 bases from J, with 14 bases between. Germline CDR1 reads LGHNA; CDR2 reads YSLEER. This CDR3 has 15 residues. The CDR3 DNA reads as TGCGCCAGCAGCCTCAGCAGGGGTAGAACAGATACGCAGTATTTT. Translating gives CASSLSRGRTDTQYF.

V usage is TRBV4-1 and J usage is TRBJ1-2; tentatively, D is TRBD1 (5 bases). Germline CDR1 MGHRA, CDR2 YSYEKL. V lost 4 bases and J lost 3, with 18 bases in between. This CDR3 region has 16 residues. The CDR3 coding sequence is TGCGCCAGCAGCCCTAGAGGGGAGGTCCGGGACTATGGCTACACCTTC. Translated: CASSPRGEVRDYGYTF.

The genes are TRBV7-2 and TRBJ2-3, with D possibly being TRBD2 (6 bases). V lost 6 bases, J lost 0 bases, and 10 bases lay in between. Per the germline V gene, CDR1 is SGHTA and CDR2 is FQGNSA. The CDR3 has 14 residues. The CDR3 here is CASRSGTSTDTQYF. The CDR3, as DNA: TGTGCCAGCAGATCCGGGACTAGCACAGATACGCAGTATTTT.

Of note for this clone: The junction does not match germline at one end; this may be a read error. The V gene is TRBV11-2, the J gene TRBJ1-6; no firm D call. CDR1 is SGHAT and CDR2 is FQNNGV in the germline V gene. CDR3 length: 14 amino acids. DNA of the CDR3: TGTGCCAGCAGCCTAGAGGGTTTCGGCTCACCCCTCCACTTT. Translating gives CASSLEGFGSPLHF. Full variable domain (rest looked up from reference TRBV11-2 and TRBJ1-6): EAGVAQSPRYKIIEKRQSVAFWCNPISGHATLYWYQQILGQGPKLLIQFQNNGVVDDSQLPKDRFSAERLKGVDSTLKIQPAKLEDSAVYLCASSLEGFGSPLHFGNGTRLTVT.